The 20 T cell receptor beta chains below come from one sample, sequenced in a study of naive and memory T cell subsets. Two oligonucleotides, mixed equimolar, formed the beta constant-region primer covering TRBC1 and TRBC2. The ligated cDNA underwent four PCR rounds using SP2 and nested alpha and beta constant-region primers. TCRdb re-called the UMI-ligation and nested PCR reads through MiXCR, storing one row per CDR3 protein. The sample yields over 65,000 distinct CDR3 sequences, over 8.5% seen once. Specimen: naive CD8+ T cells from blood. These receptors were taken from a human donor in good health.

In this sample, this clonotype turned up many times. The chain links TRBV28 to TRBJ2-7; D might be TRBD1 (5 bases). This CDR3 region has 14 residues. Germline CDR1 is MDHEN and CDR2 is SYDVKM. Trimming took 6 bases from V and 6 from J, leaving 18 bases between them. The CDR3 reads CASSPDSGVAEQYF. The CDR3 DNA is TGTGCCAGCAGCCCTGACAGTGGGGTCGCCGAGCAGTACTTC. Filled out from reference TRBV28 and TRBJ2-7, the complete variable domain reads DVKVTQSSRYLVKRTGEKVFLECVQDMDHENMFWYRQDPGLGLRLIYFSYDVKMKEKGDIPEGYSVSREKKERFSLILESASTNQTSMYLCASSPDSGVAEQYFGPGTRLTVT.

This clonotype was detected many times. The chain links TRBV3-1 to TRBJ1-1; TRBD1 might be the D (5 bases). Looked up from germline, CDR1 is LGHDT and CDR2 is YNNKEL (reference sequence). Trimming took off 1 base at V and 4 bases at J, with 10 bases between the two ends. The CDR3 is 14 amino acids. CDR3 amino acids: CASSQVTGRTEAFF. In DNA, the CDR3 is TGTGCCAGCAGCCAAGTAACAGGCCGCACTGAAGCTTTCTTT.

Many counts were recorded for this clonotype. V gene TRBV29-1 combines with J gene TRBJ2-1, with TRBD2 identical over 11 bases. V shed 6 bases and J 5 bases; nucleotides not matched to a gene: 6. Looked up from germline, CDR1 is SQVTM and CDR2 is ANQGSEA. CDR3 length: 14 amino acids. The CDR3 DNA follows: TGCAGCGTGGGGCGACTAGCGGGACACAATGAGCAGTTCTTC. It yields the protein CSVGRLAGHNEQFF.

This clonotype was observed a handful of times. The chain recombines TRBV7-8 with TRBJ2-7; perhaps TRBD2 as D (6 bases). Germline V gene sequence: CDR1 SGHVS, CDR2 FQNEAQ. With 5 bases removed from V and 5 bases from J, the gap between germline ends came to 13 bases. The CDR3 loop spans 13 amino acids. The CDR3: CASSTRQRDEQYF. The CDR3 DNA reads TGTGCCAGCAGCACTCGACAGCGGGACGAGCAGTACTTC. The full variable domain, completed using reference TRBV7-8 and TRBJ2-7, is GAGVSQSPRYKVAKRGQDVALRCDPISGHVSLFWYQQALGQGPEFLTYFQNEAQLDKSGLPSDRFFAERPEGSVSTLKIQRTQQEDSAVYLCASSTRQRDEQYFGPGTRLTVT.

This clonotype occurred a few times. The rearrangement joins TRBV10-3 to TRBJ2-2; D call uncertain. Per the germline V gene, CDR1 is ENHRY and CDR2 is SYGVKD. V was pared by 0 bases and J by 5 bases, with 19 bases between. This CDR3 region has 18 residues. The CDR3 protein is CAISESTVTTLETGELFF. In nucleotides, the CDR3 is TGTGCCATCAGTGAGTCTACTGTTACGACTCTTGAGACCGGGGAGCTGTTTTTT.

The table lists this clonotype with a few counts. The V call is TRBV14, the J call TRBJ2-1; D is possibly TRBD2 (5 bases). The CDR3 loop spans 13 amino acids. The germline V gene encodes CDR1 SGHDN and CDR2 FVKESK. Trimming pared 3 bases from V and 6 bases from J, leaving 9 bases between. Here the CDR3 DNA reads TGTGCCAGCAGCCACGGGGTACTCAATGAGCAGTTCTTC. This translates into CASSHGVLNEQFF.

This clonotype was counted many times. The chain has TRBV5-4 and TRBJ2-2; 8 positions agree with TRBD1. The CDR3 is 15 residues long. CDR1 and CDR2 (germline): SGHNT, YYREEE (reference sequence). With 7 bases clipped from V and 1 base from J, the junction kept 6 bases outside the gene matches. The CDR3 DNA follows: TGTGCCAGCCAGTTCGGGACAGGGAACACCGGGGAGCTGTTTTTT. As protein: CASQFGTGNTGELFF.

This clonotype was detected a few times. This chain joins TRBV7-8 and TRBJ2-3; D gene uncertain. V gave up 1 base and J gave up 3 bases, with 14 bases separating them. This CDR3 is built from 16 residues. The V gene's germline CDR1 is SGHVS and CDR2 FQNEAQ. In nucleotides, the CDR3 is TGTGCCAGCAGCTTAGTTAAGACTCGAAAAACAGATACGCAGTATTTT. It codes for CASSLVKTRKTDTQYF.

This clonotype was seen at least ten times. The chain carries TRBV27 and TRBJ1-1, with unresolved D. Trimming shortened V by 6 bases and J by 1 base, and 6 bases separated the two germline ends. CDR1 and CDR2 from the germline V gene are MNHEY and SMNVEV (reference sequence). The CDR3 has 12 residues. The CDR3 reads CASSTRNTEAFF. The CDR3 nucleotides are TGTGCCAGCAGCACCCGGAACACTGAAGCTTTCTTT.

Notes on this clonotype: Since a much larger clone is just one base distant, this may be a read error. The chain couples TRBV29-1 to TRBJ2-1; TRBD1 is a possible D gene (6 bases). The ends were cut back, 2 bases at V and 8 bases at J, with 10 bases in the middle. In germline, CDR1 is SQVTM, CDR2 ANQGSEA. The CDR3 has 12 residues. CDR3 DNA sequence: TGCAGCGTTGAATCAGGGGCCGATGAGCAGTTCTTC. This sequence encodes CSVESGADEQFF.

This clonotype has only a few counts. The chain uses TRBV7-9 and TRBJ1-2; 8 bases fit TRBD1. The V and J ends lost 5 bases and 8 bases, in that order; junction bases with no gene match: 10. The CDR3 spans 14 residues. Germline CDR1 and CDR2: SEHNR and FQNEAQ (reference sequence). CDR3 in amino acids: CASSPGGVIEGYTF. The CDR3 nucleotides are TGTGCCAGCAGCCCAGGGGGCGTCATTGAAGGCTACACCTTC.

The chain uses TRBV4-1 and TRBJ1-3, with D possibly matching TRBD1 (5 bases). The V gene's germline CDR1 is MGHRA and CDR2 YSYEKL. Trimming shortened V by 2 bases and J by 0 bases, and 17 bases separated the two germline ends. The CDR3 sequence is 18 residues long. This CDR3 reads CASSQQVPGPSSGNTIYF. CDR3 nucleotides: TGCGCCAGCAGCCAACAGGTCCCGGGGCCCTCCTCTGGAAACACCATATATTTT.

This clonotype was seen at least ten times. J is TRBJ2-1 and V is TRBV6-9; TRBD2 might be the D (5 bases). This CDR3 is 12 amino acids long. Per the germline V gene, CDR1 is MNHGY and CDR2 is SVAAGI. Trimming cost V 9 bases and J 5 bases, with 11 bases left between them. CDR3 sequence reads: CARLAEDNEQFF. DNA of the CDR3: TGTGCCAGGCTCGCGGAGGACAATGAGCAGTTCTTC.

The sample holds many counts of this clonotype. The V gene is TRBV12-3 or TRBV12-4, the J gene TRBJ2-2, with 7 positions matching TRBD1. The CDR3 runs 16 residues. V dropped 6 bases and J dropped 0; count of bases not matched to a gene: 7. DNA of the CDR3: TGTGCCAGCAGAGACACAGGGGATGCGAACACCGGGGAGCTGTTTTTT. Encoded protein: CASRDTGDANTGELFF.

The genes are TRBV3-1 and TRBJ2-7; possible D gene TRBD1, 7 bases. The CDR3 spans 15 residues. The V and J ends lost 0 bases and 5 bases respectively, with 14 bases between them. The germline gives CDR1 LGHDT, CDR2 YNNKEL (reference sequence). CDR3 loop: CASSQDLEGADEQYF. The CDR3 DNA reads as TGTGCCAGCAGCCAAGATCTGGAGGGGGCGGACGAGCAGTACTTC.

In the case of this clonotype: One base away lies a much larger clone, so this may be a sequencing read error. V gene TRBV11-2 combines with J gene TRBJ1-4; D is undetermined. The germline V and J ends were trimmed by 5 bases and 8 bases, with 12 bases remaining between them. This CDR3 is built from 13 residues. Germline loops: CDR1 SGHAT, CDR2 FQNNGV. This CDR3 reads CASSVTTREKLFF. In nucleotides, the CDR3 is TGTGCCAGCAGCGTGACAACTCGAGAAAAACTGTTTTTT.

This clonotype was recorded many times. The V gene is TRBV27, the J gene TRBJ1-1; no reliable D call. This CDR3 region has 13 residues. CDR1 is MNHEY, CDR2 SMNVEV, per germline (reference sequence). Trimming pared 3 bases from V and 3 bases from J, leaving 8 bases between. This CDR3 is CASSFGRYTEAFF. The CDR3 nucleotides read TGTGCCAGCAGTTTTGGGAGGTACACTGAAGCTTTCTTT.

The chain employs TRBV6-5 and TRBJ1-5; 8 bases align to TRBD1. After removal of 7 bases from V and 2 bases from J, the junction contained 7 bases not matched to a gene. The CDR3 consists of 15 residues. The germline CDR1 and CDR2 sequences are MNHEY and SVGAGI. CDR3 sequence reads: CASTSTGEGNQPQHF. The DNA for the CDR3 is TGTGCCAGCACTTCGACAGGGGAAGGCAATCAGCCCCAGCATTTT.

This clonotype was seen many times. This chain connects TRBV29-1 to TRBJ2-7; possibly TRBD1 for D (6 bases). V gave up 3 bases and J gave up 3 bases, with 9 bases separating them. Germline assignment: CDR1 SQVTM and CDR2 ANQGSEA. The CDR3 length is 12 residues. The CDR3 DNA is TGCAGCGTTGAGAAAGGGGGCTACGAGCAGTACTTC. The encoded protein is CSVEKGGYEQYF.

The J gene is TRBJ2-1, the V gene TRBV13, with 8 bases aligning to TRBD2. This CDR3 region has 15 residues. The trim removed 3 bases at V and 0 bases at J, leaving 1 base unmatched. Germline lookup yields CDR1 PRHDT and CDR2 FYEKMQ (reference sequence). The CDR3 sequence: CASSFGRASYNEQFF. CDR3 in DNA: TGTGCCAGCAGCTTCGGGAGGGCCTCCTACAATGAGCAGTTCTTC.